The rows below give T cell receptor beta chains drawn from one sample of a study of blood T cells in healthy people across ages. TCRdb re-analysed the 5' RACE reads in MiXCR, keeping a single row per CDR3 protein. In the table there are 1.5 million or so distinct CDR3 sequences, about 43% of which are singletons. Sequencing was done on a sample of blood. Source of these receptors: a woman under 30 in good health. Both conserved end residues are part of each CDR3. The D gene is left open where the match is weak. Expanded clones get a size class; other rows say once, few or many, or leave the size out.

v_call,clone_size,j_call,cdr3_length,d_call,cdr3_aa,cdr3_nt
TRBV4-2,.,TRBJ2-1,14,.,CASSQGSLEGEQFF,TGTGCCAGCAGCCAAGGGAGTTTGGAAGGTGAGCAGTTCTTC
TRBV12-3/TRBV12-4,.,TRBJ2-1,12,TRBD2,CASSLGGLVPFF,TGTGCCAGCAGTTTAGGGGGACTAGTTCCGTTCTTC
TRBV10-2,once,TRBJ1-2,16,.,CASSESPHPRNYGYTF,TGCGCCAGCAGTGAGTCCCCCCATCCGAGGAACTATGGCTACACCTTC
TRBV5-1,.,TRBJ2-5,17,.,CASSFGVAAAVQETQYF,TGCGCCAGCAGCTTTGGCGTGGCAGCAGCGGTCCAAGAGACCCAGTACTTC
TRBV7-2,few,TRBJ2-3,13,.,CASSKQGTDTQYF,TGTGCCAGCAGCAAACAGGGCACAGATACGCAGTATTTT
TRBV14,.,TRBJ2-1,15,TRBD2,CASSLERGYHNEQFF,TGTGCCAGCAGCCTTGAGCGGGGGTACCACAATGAGCAGTTCTTC
TRBV25-1,.,TRBJ1-4,11,.,CASRTNEKLFF,TGTGCCAGCAGAACTAATGAAAAACTGTTTTTT
TRBV6-5,few,TRBJ2-7,16,.,CASSYADRSSYNEQYF,TGTGCCAGCAGTTATGCGGACCGCAGCTCCTACAATGAGCAGTACTTC
TRBV9,.,TRBJ2-5,14,.,CASSVGGEQETQYF,TGTGCCAGCAGCGTAGGGGGGGAACAAGAGACCCAGTACTTC
TRBV7-2,.,TRBJ2-5,12,TRBD2,CASSLGAGLSYF,TGTGCCAGCAGCTTGGGAGCGGGACTTTCGTACTTC
TRBV24-1,.,TRBJ2-1,15,.,CATSDYRGLDNEQFF,TGTGCCACCAGTGATTACAGGGGACTGGACAATGAGCAGTTCTTC
TRBV9,few,TRBJ2-1,12,.,CASSRSWDEQFF,TGTGCCAGCAGCCGGTCGTGGGATGAGCAGTTCTTC
TRBV6-1,.,TRBJ2-5,17,TRBD2,CASSGTSGPRFQETQYF,TGTGCCAGCAGCGGGACTAGCGGGCCAAGGTTCCAAGAGACCCAGTACTTC
TRBV10-3,.,TRBJ2-7,14,TRBD1,CAIGDRGFSYEQYF,TGTGCCATCGGCGACAGGGGGTTTTCCTACGAGCAGTACTTC
TRBV5-1,few,TRBJ2-3,18,TRBD2,CASSSSLTSGGRTDTQYF,TGCGCCAGCAGCTCTTCGCTTACTAGCGGGGGGCGCACAGATACGCAGTATTTT
TRBV7-9,.,TRBJ2-5,14,TRBD2,CASSPTSAQETQYF,TGTGCCAGCAGCCCGACTAGCGCCCAAGAGACCCAGTACTTC
TRBV9,.,TRBJ1-2,14,TRBD1,CASSENRGLYGYTF,TGTGCCAGCAGCGAGAACAGGGGTCTTTATGGCTACACCTTC
TRBV5-8,few,TRBJ2-3,18,TRBD2,CASRPPRGTSGLTDTQYF,TGTGCCAGCAGGCCGCCGCGGGGTACTAGCGGACTCACAGATACGCAGTATTTT
TRBV20-1,.,TRBJ2-5,14,.,CSARDPGDQETQYF,TGCAGTGCTAGAGATCCGGGGGACCAAGAGACCCAGTACTTC
TRBV21-1,many,TRBJ2-7,15,.,CASSKGGADTYEQYF,TGTGCCAGCAGCAAAGGGGGGGCAGACACCTACGAGCAGTACTTC
TRBV20-1,few,TRBJ2-5,13,.,CSATAGLEETQYF,TGCAGTGCCACAGCAGGTCTGGAGGAGACCCAGTACTTC
TRBV2,.,TRBJ2-7,14,.,CAIRRGAASYEQYF,TGTGCCATCAGACGGGGGGCCGCATCCTACGAGCAGTACTTC
TRBV10-2,.,TRBJ2-7,14,.,CASSDETGGYEQYF,TGCGCCAGCAGTGATGAGACAGGAGGATACGAGCAGTACTTC
TRBV20-1,.,TRBJ2-7,13,.,CSARGDLSYEQYF,TGCAGTGCTAGGGGGGACCTTTCCTACGAGCAGTACTTC
TRBV11-2,.,TRBJ1-2,14,TRBD1,CASSPTTGANGYTF,TGTGCCAGCAGCCCGACGACAGGGGCGAATGGCTACACCTTC
TRBV11-2,.,TRBJ2-1,15,TRBD2,CASSSGGLAGSEQFF,TGTGCCAGCAGCTCTGGGGGACTAGCGGGAAGTGAGCAGTTCTTC
TRBV20-1,few,TRBJ2-7,15,TRBD2,CSARPLAGAIYEQYF,TGCAGTGCCAGACCGCTAGCGGGAGCCATCTACGAGCAGTACTTC
TRBV27,many,TRBJ2-1,15,TRBD2,CASSSLAGGVHEQFF,TGTGCCAGCAGTTCGTTAGCGGGAGGGGTTCATGAGCAGTTCTTC
TRBV5-1,few,TRBJ1-5,15,TRBD1,CASSSEGARGQPQHF,TGCGCCAGCAGCTCGGAGGGGGCGCGAGGGCAGCCCCAGCATTTT
TRBV3-1,once,TRBJ1-1,13,.,CASSQPGATEAFF,TGTGCCAGCAGCCAGCCCGGGGCCACTGAAGCTTTCTTT
TRBV4-3,.,TRBJ2-3,20,TRBD2,CASSFPGLAGGPTSTDTQYF,TGCGCCAGCAGCTTCCCGGGACTAGCGGGGGGCCCTACTAGCACAGATACGCAGTATTTT
TRBV20-1,.,TRBJ2-1,16,TRBD2,CSAISPREASYNEQFF,TGCAGTGCCATCAGTCCGCGGGAGGCTTCCTACAATGAGCAGTTCTTC
TRBV9,.,TRBJ2-2,15,TRBD2,CTSSVSGYNTGELFF,TGTACCAGCAGCGTTAGCGGGTACAACACCGGGGAGCTGTTTTTT